This note documents a single T cell receptor beta chain sequence. Amplification yielded TCR beta CDR3 regions, with RNA transcripts as the source. In the first-round RT-PCR of the TCR CDR3, the HTBI primer set was used. MiXCR, run by TCRdb on the multiplex PCR reads, gives a single entry per CDR3 protein. The sample lists some 350,000 distinct CDR3 sequences, approximately 15% occurring once. V trimming: 1 base; J trimming: 5 bases; junction bases outside the gene matches: 4. The CDR3 has 14 amino acids. Germline V gene data show CDR1 as SGHVS and CDR2 as FNYEAQ. This record comes from a study of T cells in Graves' hyperthyroidism and ophthalmopathy.

V usage is TRBV7-6 and J usage is TRBJ2-5, with 7 bases fitting TRBD2. Source material: blood. This TCR derives from a woman in her late teens or twenties with Graves' hyperthyroidism that later progressed to Graves' ophthalmopathy. This CDR3 reads CASSLGGRAETQYF. The CDR3 DNA is TGTGCCAGCAGCTTAGGCGGGAGAGCTGAGACCCAGTACTTC. Together with reference TRBV7-6 and TRBJ2-5, the CDR3 gives the full variable domain: GAGVSQSPRYKVTKRGQDVALRCDPISGHVSLYWYRQALGQGPEFLTYFNYEAQQDKSGLPNDRFSAERPEGSISTLTIQRTEQRDSAMYRCASSLGGRAETQYFGPGTRLLVL.